This T cell receptor (beta chain) appears in the sequencing data of a study of T cell changes during pregnancy in multiple sclerosis (dated by TCRdb to the late 2010s). With respect to the entire study: In women with multiple sclerosis, the researchers looked at how the T cell repertoire shifted as pregnancy progressed.

Libraries were prepared through the immunoSEQ multiplex PCR assay. Sourced from immuneACCESS, this table was stored by TCRdb with only in-frame sequences that have V and J called. A share of the clones is absent; for the studies checked, an unresolved V gene accounts for under half, and the remainder has no known explanation. Counted in this sample were about 59,000 clones; about 90% of them appeared once. The top ten clones comprise about 3% of the sample. Remarks on this clone: Its antigen is currently not known. No base quality information exists; no much larger clone differs at one position.

CDR1 is given as LNHNV and CDR2 as YYDKDF, both from the germline V gene (reference sequence). The V and J ends are trimmed by 1 base and 3 bases, leaving 11 bases between them. Its CDR3 holds 15 amino acids, cysteine through phenylalanine. This entry keeps only the CDR3 DNA: 45 bases, framed from base 1. The chain uses TRBV15 and TRBJ2-3; the D segment could be TRBD1, given 6 matching bases. This receptor was identified in a female donor in good health, enrolled as a control in a pregnancy study. The starting material was peripheral blood, obtained in the third trimester of pregnancy. At the DNA level, the sequence is TGTGCCACCAGCAGAGCGAGGCAGGGGACAGATACGCAGTATTTT. It is translated as CATSRARQGTDTQYF.